The rows below give T cell receptor beta chains drawn from one sample of a study of blood T cell repertoires in COVID-19. The repertoire was sequenced with immunoSEQ multiplex PCR; TCRdb's copy has only in-frame clones and lacks some. The sample lists some 42,000 clones; 88% were seen once. Input material: peripheral blood. Receptor source: a human donor in a cohort sampled during active COVID-19. Each CDR3 is given with its conserved first and last residue. D genes are given only for firm matches. Not every row has a clone size; where given, it reads once, few, many or a size class.

d_call: .
v_call: TRBV2
clone_size: .
j_call: TRBJ1-6
cdr3_aa: CASSESRNSPLHF
cdr3_nt: TGTGCCAGCAGTGAGTCTCGGAATTCACCCCTCCACTTT

d_call: .
v_call: TRBV19
clone_size: .
j_call: TRBJ2-5
cdr3_aa: CASSFARGETQYF
cdr3_nt: TGTGCCAGTAGTTTCGCCAGGGGAGAGACCCAGTACTTC

d_call: .
v_call: TRBV7-2
clone_size: .
j_call: TRBJ2-2
cdr3_aa: CASSDPRGNTGELFF
cdr3_nt: TGTGCCAGCAGCGACCCCCGCGGAAACACCGGGGAGCTGTTTTTT

d_call: TRBD1
v_call: TRBV6-5
clone_size: .
j_call: TRBJ1-3
cdr3_aa: CASSRDSFSGNTIYF
cdr3_nt: TGTGCCAGCAGCCGGGACAGCTTCTCTGGAAACACCATATATTTT

d_call: .
v_call: TRBV6-1
clone_size: .
j_call: TRBJ2-5
cdr3_aa: CASSEMGGETQYF
cdr3_nt: TGTGCCAGCAGTGAAATGGGGGGAGAGACCCAGTACTTC

d_call: TRBD1
v_call: TRBV11-2
clone_size: .
j_call: TRBJ1-2
cdr3_aa: CASSSITGGVDYGYTF
cdr3_nt: TGTGCCAGCAGCTCCATAACAGGGGGTGTTGACTATGGCTACACCTTC

d_call: .
v_call: TRBV3-1/TRBV3-2
clone_size: few
j_call: TRBJ2-3
cdr3_aa: CASSPSGTPTDTQYF
cdr3_nt: TGTGCCAGCAGCCCTTCCGGGACTCCCACAGATACGCAGTATTTT

d_call: TRBD2
v_call: TRBV7-3
clone_size: .
j_call: TRBJ2-1
cdr3_aa: CASSPGRLGNEQFF
cdr3_nt: TGTGCCAGCAGTCCCGGGAGGTTGGGCAATGAGCAGTTCTTC

d_call: .
v_call: TRBV23-1
clone_size: .
j_call: TRBJ1-2
cdr3_aa: CASSREGGYGYTF
cdr3_nt: TGCGCCAGCAGTCGCGAAGGGGGCTATGGCTACACCTTC

d_call: TRBD1
v_call: TRBV5-1
clone_size: .
j_call: TRBJ2-1
cdr3_aa: CASSLTTGSSYNEQFF
cdr3_nt: TGCGCCAGCAGCTTAACGACAGGGAGCTCCTACAATGAGCAGTTCTTC

d_call: .
v_call: TRBV7-9
clone_size: .
j_call: TRBJ2-7
cdr3_aa: CASSPTGYEQYF
cdr3_nt: TGTGCCAGCAGCCCTACAGGCTACGAGCAGTACTTC

d_call: .
v_call: TRBV2
clone_size: .
j_call: TRBJ2-1
cdr3_aa: CASSETSPGSNEQFF
cdr3_nt: TGTGCCAGCAGTGAAACTAGTCCTGGCTCCAATGAGCAGTTCTTC

d_call: TRBD2
v_call: TRBV7-6
clone_size: .
j_call: TRBJ2-5
cdr3_aa: CASSLGTSGGRETQYF
cdr3_nt: TGTGCCAGCAGCTTAGGGACTAGCGGGGGGCGGGAGACCCAGTACTTC

d_call: .
v_call: TRBV24-1
clone_size: .
j_call: TRBJ1-2
cdr3_aa: CATSDSGTTRRGYTF
cdr3_nt: TGTGCCACCAGTGATTCCGGGACAACTCGTCGTGGCTACACCTTC

d_call: .
v_call: TRBV10-1
clone_size: few
j_call: TRBJ2-2
cdr3_aa: CAASRPTGGELFF
cdr3_nt: TGCGCCGCGAGTCGACCAACGGGCGGGGAGCTGTTTTTT

d_call: .
v_call: TRBV6-2/TRBV6-3
clone_size: .
j_call: TRBJ2-5
cdr3_aa: CASSYLAGLDRETQYF
cdr3_nt: TGTGCCAGCAGTTACCTCGCGGGGCTAGATAGGGAGACCCAGTACTTC

d_call: .
v_call: TRBV2
clone_size: .
j_call: TRBJ1-3
cdr3_aa: CASSEVQGLYF
cdr3_nt: TGTGCCAGCAGTGAAGTACAGGGTTTGTATTTT

d_call: TRBD1
v_call: TRBV6-6
clone_size: few
j_call: TRBJ1-5
cdr3_aa: CASSADRERQPQHF
cdr3_nt: TGTGCCAGCAGCGCGGACAGGGAGAGGCAGCCCCAGCATTTT

d_call: .
v_call: TRBV7-8
clone_size: .
j_call: TRBJ1-2
cdr3_aa: CASSRRTETKKRMFGYTF
cdr3_nt: TGTGCCAGCAGCCGACGGACAGAGACCAAAAAACGTATGTTTGGCTACACCTTC

d_call: TRBD2
v_call: TRBV6-1
clone_size: once
j_call: TRBJ2-1
cdr3_aa: CASSEALGRVTSYNEQFF
cdr3_nt: TGTGCCAGCAGTGAAGCTTTGGGGAGGGTAACCTCCTACAATGAGCAGTTCTTC

d_call: TRBD1
v_call: TRBV6-6
clone_size: .
j_call: TRBJ1-5
cdr3_aa: CASSYTGGGQPQHF
cdr3_nt: TGTGCCAGCAGTTATACAGGGGGCGGGCAGCCCCAGCATTTT

d_call: .
v_call: TRBV7-2
clone_size: .
j_call: TRBJ2-2
cdr3_aa: CASTLASTNTGELFF
cdr3_nt: TGTGCCAGCACTCTAGCGTCCACGAACACCGGGGAGCTGTTTTTT

d_call: .
v_call: TRBV12-5
clone_size: .
j_call: TRBJ1-1
cdr3_aa: CASGLGQVNTEAFF
cdr3_nt: TGTGCTAGTGGTTTGGGGCAGGTGAACACTGAAGCTTTCTTT

d_call: .
v_call: TRBV21-1
clone_size: .
j_call: TRBJ2-5
cdr3_aa: CASPKGQTQYF
cdr3_nt: TGTGCCAGCCCCAAGGGGCAGACCCAGTACTTC

d_call: .
v_call: TRBV19
clone_size: .
j_call: TRBJ1-1
cdr3_aa: CASSIRGANTEAFF
cdr3_nt: TGTGCCAGTAGTATACGGGGGGCGAACACTGAAGCTTTCTTT

d_call: TRBD1
v_call: TRBV29-1
clone_size: .
j_call: TRBJ1-2
cdr3_aa: CSVDDRAYYGYTF
cdr3_nt: TGCAGCGTTGACGACAGGGCATACTATGGCTACACCTTC

d_call: .
v_call: TRBV6-5
clone_size: .
j_call: TRBJ2-7
cdr3_aa: CASSLGAGFSYEQYF
cdr3_nt: TGTGCCAGCAGCTTAGGGGCCGGGTTCTCGTACGAGCAGTACTTC

d_call: .
v_call: TRBV7-9
clone_size: .
j_call: TRBJ2-1
cdr3_aa: CASTPGLYNEQFF
cdr3_nt: TGTGCCAGCACCCCAGGTCTCTACAATGAGCAGTTCTTC

d_call: TRBD1
v_call: TRBV10-3
clone_size: .
j_call: TRBJ1-5
cdr3_aa: CAISDVERTGINNQPQHF
cdr3_nt: TGTGCCATCAGCGACGTGGAACGGACAGGGATAAACAATCAGCCCCAGCATTTT

d_call: TRBD2
v_call: TRBV3-1/TRBV3-2
clone_size: .
j_call: TRBJ2-5
cdr3_aa: CASSQGALAGGRFQETQYF
cdr3_nt: TGTGCCAGCAGCCAAGGAGCACTAGCGGGGGGGCGTTTTCAAGAGACCCAGTACTTC

d_call: TRBD2
v_call: TRBV5-4
clone_size: .
j_call: TRBJ2-5
cdr3_aa: CASRNRLAQETQYF
cdr3_nt: TGTGCCAGCAGAAACCGACTAGCCCAAGAGACCCAGTACTTC

d_call: TRBD1
v_call: TRBV5-1
clone_size: .
j_call: TRBJ1-2
cdr3_aa: CASTVGETGVGYGYTF
cdr3_nt: TGCGCCAGCACCGTCGGGGAGACAGGGGTGGGGTATGGCTACACCTTC

d_call: .
v_call: TRBV5-1
clone_size: .
j_call: TRBJ2-5
cdr3_aa: CASSKDMSGVMAQYF
cdr3_nt: TGCGCCAGCAGCAAAGATATGTCCGGGGTGATGGCCCAGTACTTC

d_call: TRBD2
v_call: TRBV11-2
clone_size: few
j_call: TRBJ2-1
cdr3_aa: CASSFQATSEQFF
cdr3_nt: TGTGCCAGCAGCTTCCAAGCGACTAGCGAGCAGTTCTTC

d_call: .
v_call: TRBV5-1
clone_size: .
j_call: TRBJ1-1
cdr3_aa: CASSSGEGSNTEAFF
cdr3_nt: TGCGCCAGCAGTTCTGGAGAAGGTAGCAACACTGAAGCTTTCTTT

d_call: TRBD2
v_call: TRBV5-4
clone_size: .
j_call: TRBJ2-5
cdr3_aa: CASSVGLAVETQYF
cdr3_nt: TGTGCCAGCAGCGTCGGACTAGCGGTAGAGACCCAGTACTTC

d_call: .
v_call: TRBV11-2
clone_size: .
j_call: TRBJ2-5
cdr3_aa: CASSPGQKETQYF
cdr3_nt: TGTGCCAGCAGCCCTGGACAGAAAGAGACCCAGTACTTC

d_call: TRBD1
v_call: TRBV5-5
clone_size: .
j_call: TRBJ1-3
cdr3_aa: CASSPDAWTGVNTIYF
cdr3_nt: TGTGCCAGCAGCCCCGATGCTTGGACAGGGGTGAACACCATATATTTT

d_call: .
v_call: TRBV7-2
clone_size: .
j_call: TRBJ1-6
cdr3_aa: CASSLGRFQNSPLHF
cdr3_nt: TGTGCCAGCAGCTTAGGCAGATTCCAGAATTCACCCCTCCACTTT

d_call: TRBD1
v_call: TRBV19
clone_size: .
j_call: TRBJ1-2
cdr3_aa: CASSIDRRGQAYGYTF
cdr3_nt: TGTGCCAGTAGTATAGATCGTCGGGGACAGGCGTATGGCTACACCTTC

d_call: .
v_call: TRBV5-4
clone_size: .
j_call: TRBJ2-7
cdr3_aa: CASSSAGRTYEQYF
cdr3_nt: TGTGCCAGCAGCAGCGCGGGCAGAACCTACGAGCAGTACTTC

d_call: TRBD2
v_call: TRBV7-3
clone_size: .
j_call: TRBJ2-1
cdr3_aa: CASSLGTSGNEQFF
cdr3_nt: TGTGCCAGCAGCTTGGGGACTAGCGGGAATGAGCAGTTCTTC

d_call: TRBD2
v_call: TRBV5-4
clone_size: .
j_call: TRBJ2-5
cdr3_aa: CASSSKRGANQETQYF
cdr3_nt: TGTGCCAGCAGCTCAAAGCGGGGGGCCAACCAAGAGACCCAGTACTTC

d_call: .
v_call: TRBV28
clone_size: .
j_call: TRBJ1-2
cdr3_aa: CASRRGGGGYTF
cdr3_nt: TGTGCCAGCAGGCGGGGAGGGGGTGGCTACACCTTC

d_call: TRBD1
v_call: TRBV9
clone_size: .
j_call: TRBJ1-4
cdr3_aa: CASSVTGGEVEKLFF
cdr3_nt: TGTGCCAGCAGCGTAACAGGGGGCGAGGTTGAAAAACTGTTTTTT

d_call: .
v_call: TRBV27
clone_size: .
j_call: TRBJ2-3
cdr3_aa: CASISGTDTQYF
cdr3_nt: TGTGCCAGCATTTCAGGCACAGATACGCAGTATTTT

d_call: .
v_call: TRBV6-1
clone_size: .
j_call: TRBJ2-7
cdr3_aa: CASSDLAIRSYEQYF
cdr3_nt: TGTGCCAGCAGTGATCTTGCGATCAGGTCCTACGAGCAGTACTTC

d_call: TRBD2
v_call: TRBV7-3
clone_size: .
j_call: TRBJ2-2
cdr3_aa: CASSPLAGVTGELFF
cdr3_nt: TGTGCCAGCAGCCCGCTAGCGGGGGTCACCGGGGAGCTGTTTTTT

d_call: .
v_call: TRBV19
clone_size: few
j_call: TRBJ1-5
cdr3_aa: CASSNRENQPQHF
cdr3_nt: TGTGCCAGTAGTAACAGGGAAAATCAGCCCCAGCATTTT

d_call: TRBD1
v_call: TRBV13
clone_size: .
j_call: TRBJ1-2
cdr3_aa: CASSFSRDRSLDGYTF
cdr3_nt: TGTGCCAGCAGCTTTTCAAGGGACAGGTCTTTAGATGGCTACACCTTC

d_call: .
v_call: TRBV11-2
clone_size: .
j_call: TRBJ2-3
cdr3_aa: CASSLNPPAVDTQYF
cdr3_nt: TGTGCCAGCAGCTTAAACCCCCCCGCGGTAGATACGCAGTATTTT

d_call: TRBD1
v_call: TRBV30
clone_size: .
j_call: TRBJ2-5
cdr3_aa: CAWSVLQGRQETQYF
cdr3_nt: TGTGCCTGGAGCGTCCTACAGGGGCGACAAGAGACCCAGTACTTC

d_call: .
v_call: TRBV19
clone_size: .
j_call: TRBJ1-6
cdr3_aa: CASSIPRDTNSPLHF
cdr3_nt: TGTGCCAGTAGTATCCCCCGGGACACAAATTCACCCCTCCACTTT

d_call: .
v_call: TRBV11-2
clone_size: .
j_call: TRBJ2-5
cdr3_aa: CASSLNRVGGETQYF
cdr3_nt: TGTGCCAGCAGCTTAAACAGGGTTGGGGGAGAGACCCAGTACTTC

d_call: .
v_call: TRBV10-2
clone_size: .
j_call: TRBJ2-7
cdr3_aa: CASGAAGAEQYF
cdr3_nt: TGCGCCAGCGGGGCGGCGGGGGCCGAGCAGTACTTC

d_call: .
v_call: TRBV27
clone_size: .
j_call: TRBJ2-7
cdr3_aa: CASSLSRTYEQYF
cdr3_nt: TGTGCCAGCAGTTTATCCAGGACCTACGAGCAGTACTTC

d_call: .
v_call: TRBV25-1
clone_size: .
j_call: TRBJ1-6
cdr3_aa: CASSESSTVGNSPLHF
cdr3_nt: TGTGCCAGCAGTGAATCTTCGACAGTCGGTAATTCACCCCTCCACTTT

d_call: TRBD1
v_call: TRBV2
clone_size: .
j_call: TRBJ2-1
cdr3_aa: CASSEGQGPYNEQFF
cdr3_nt: TGTGCCAGCAGTGAGGGACAGGGCCCTTACAATGAGCAGTTCTTC

d_call: TRBD1
v_call: TRBV10-2
clone_size: .
j_call: TRBJ1-5
cdr3_aa: CASRGQGSNQPQHF
cdr3_nt: TGCGCCAGCAGAGGACAGGGGAGCAATCAGCCCCAGCATTTT

d_call: TRBD1
v_call: TRBV19
clone_size: .
j_call: TRBJ2-7
cdr3_aa: CASSIGTGAYEQYF
cdr3_nt: TGTGCCAGTAGTATAGGGACAGGGGCCTACGAGCAGTACTTC